These T cell receptor beta chains were read from a single sample in a study of shared clonotypes between healthy human individuals. Clones were sequenced by immunoSEQ multiplex PCR, and TCRdb holds only the in-frame ones, with some missing. In the table there are roughly 2,300,000 clones, about nine tenths of which are singletons. The sequencing sample was made of naive CD4+ T cells from PBMCs. The receptors shown here come from a man aged 18 to 29 in good health. Some clones in this sample may be carry-over from other donors' samples. Both conserved end residues are part of each CDR3. Each record gives: CDR3 length, V gene, J gene, clone size, D gene, CDR3 protein, CDR3 DNA. A D gene is named only where the DNA matches it firmly. Size tells how often a clone was seen (once, few, many) or the class of an expanded clone, and some rows leave it out.

17,TRBV4-1,TRBJ2-7,.,.,CASSPGENEAGTYEQYF,TGCGCCAGCAGCCCAGGGGAGAATGAAGCGGGCACCTACGAGCAGTACTTC
18,TRBV18,TRBJ1-4,.,.,CASSPPSALGSGHEKLFF,TGTGCCAGCTCACCACCGTCCGCCCTGGGGTCGGGTCATGAAAAACTGTTTTTT
15,TRBV4-1,TRBJ2-1,.,.,CASSQGTTNYNEQFF,TGCGCCAGCAGCCAAGGCACTACCAACTACAATGAGCAGTTCTTC
15,TRBV5-6,TRBJ2-6,.,.,CASSFAGSGANVLTF,TGTGCCAGCAGCTTCGCCGGTTCTGGGGCCAACGTCCTGACTTTC
12,TRBV29-1,TRBJ1-1,.,.,CSVVGSPPKGLF,TGCAGCGTTGTTGGTTCACCCCCGAAGGGGCTCTTT
14,TRBV19,TRBJ2-2,.,.,CASSTNSNTGELFF,TGTGCCAGTAGTACGAACAGTAACACCGGGGAGCTGTTTTTT
15,TRBV19,TRBJ1-5,once,.,CASSIDLGARQPQHF,TGTGCCAGTAGTATAGATCTGGGGGCGCGGCAGCCCCAGCATTTT
14,TRBV5-6,TRBJ2-3,.,TRBD1,CASRDGTGKNTQYF,TGTGCCAGCAGGGACGGGACAGGGAAAAATACGCAGTATTTT
16,TRBV7-9,TRBJ1-2,.,.,CASSLAGGAEGYGYTF,TGTGCCAGCAGCTTAGCCGGGGGCGCTGAGGGCTATGGCTACACCTTC
16,TRBV11-2,TRBJ2-6,.,.,CASSSLRGGGANVLTF,TGTGCCAGCAGCTCCCTCAGGGGCGGTGGGGCCAACGTCCTGACTTTC
15,TRBV9,TRBJ1-4,.,.,CASSPGVATNEKLFF,TGTGCCAGCAGCCCCGGAGTTGCAACTAATGAAAAACTGTTTTTT
15,TRBV7-9,TRBJ2-7,once,.,CASSLGAQGPYEQYF,TGTGCCAGCAGCTTGGGAGCGCAGGGCCCCTACGAGCAGTACTTC
14,TRBV16,TRBJ2-7,.,TRBD1,CASSRRDRGYEQYF,TGTGCCAGCAGCCGCCGGGACAGGGGTTACGAGCAGTACTTC
17,TRBV5-1,TRBJ2-1,.,TRBD2,CASSGLGTSGSGNEQFF,TGCGCCAGCAGCGGACTTGGGACTAGCGGGAGTGGAAATGAGCAGTTCTTC